This TCR beta chain originates from a study of shared clonotypes between healthy human individuals. Across the study: Three plates each covered CD4 naive and memory; CD8 naive two, CD8 memory one. General study findings and limits: In a few donors, about 5% of naive CD4 clonotypes appeared in common.

On this clone itself: The antigen is not known.

Several immunoSEQ plates received, in even portions, the genomic DNA of each subset. This table comes from immunoSEQ multiplex PCR, and its TCRdb copy is limited to in-frame clones, with some not included. Of some 2.4 million clones listed, roughly 93% are singletons. V was pared by 2 bases and J by 5 bases, with 15 bases between. Germline CDR1 reads MDHEN; CDR2 reads SYDVKM. The CDR3 is 16 residues long. The receptor was derived from a young man in good health. Some clones in this sample may be carry-over from other donors' samples. The chain combines TRBV28 with TRBJ1-4; D is uncertain. The sample comprised naive CD4+ T cells from PBMCs. The subset denotes: CD45RA+ positively selected. The CDR3 loop is CASSLELVGRNEKLFF. The CDR3 nucleotides read TGTGCCAGCAGTTTAGAACTAGTGGGTCGGAATGAAAAACTGTTTTTT.